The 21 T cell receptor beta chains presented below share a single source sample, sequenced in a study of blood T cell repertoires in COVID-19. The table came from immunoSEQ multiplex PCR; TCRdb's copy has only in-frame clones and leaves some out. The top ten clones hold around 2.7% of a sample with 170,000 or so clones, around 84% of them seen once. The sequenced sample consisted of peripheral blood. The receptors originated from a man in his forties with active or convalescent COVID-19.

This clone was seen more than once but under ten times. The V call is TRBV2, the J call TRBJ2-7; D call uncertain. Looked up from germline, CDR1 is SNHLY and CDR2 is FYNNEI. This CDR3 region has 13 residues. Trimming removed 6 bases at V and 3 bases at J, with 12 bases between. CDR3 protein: CASSAQVGYEQYF. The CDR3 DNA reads TGTGCCAGCAGCGCCCAGGTAGGCTACGAGCAGTACTTC.

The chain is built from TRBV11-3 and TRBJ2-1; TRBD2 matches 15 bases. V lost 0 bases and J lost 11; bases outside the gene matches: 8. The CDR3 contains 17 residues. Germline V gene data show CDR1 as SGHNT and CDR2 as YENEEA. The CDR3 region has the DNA TGTGCCAGCAGCTTAGATCTGTCGGGACTAGCGGGGGGCCAGCAGTTCTTC. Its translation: CASSLDLSGLAGGQQFF.

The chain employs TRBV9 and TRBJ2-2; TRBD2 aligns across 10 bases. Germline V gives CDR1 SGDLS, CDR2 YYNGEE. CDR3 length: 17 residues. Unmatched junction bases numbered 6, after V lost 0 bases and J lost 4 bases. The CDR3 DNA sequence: TGTGCCAGCAGCGTAGTCTCTAGCGGGGGTGGCACCGGGGAGCTGTTTTTT. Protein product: CASSVVSSGGGTGELFF.

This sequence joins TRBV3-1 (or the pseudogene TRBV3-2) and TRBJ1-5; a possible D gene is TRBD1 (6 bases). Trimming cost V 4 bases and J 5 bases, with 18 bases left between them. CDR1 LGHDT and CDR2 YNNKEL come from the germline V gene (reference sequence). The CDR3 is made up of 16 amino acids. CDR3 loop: CASSPLGGGSDQPQHF. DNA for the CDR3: TGTGCCAGCAGCCCCCTAGGGGGGGGATCGGATCAGCCCCAGCATTTT.

The CDR3 spells CASSMAGWEQETQYF. The CDR3 DNA reads TGTGCCAGTAGTATGGCGGGTTGGGAACAAGAGACCCAGTACTTC. The J gene is TRBJ2-5, the V gene TRBV19, with a weak D call TRBD2 (5 bases). The CDR3 runs 15 residues. Germline V CDR1 and CDR2: LNHDA, SQIVND (reference sequence). Trimming stripped 3 bases from V and 2 bases from J, with 13 bases between.

The CDR3 is CASSFSGTGNGYTF. CDR3 DNA: TGTGCCAGCAGCTTCTCCGGGACAGGGAATGGCTACACCTTC. The chain employs TRBV7-9 and TRBJ1-2, with 9 nucleotides matching TRBD1. Unmatched junction bases numbered 5, after V lost 3 bases and J lost 6 bases. CDR3 length equals 14 residues. The V gene's germline CDR1 is SEHNR and CDR2 FQNEAQ (reference sequence). The variable domain in full, completed from reference TRBV7-9 and TRBJ1-2, reads DTGVSQNPRHKITKRGQNVTFRCDPISEHNRLYWYRQTLGQGPEFLTYFQNEAQLEKSRLLSDRFSAERPKGSFSTLEIQRTEQGDSAMYLCASSFSGTGNGYTFGSGTRLTVV.

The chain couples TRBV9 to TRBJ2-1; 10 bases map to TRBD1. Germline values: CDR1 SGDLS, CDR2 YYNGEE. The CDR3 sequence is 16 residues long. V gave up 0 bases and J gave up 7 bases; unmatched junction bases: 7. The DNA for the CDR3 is TGTGCCAGCAGCGTAGGACCGGGACAGGGGAGGAATGAGCAGTTCTTC. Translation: CASSVGPGQGRNEQFF.

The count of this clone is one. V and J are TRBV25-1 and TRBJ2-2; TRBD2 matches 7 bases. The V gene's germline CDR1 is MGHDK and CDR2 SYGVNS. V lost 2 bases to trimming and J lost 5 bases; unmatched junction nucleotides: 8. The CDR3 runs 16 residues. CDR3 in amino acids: CASSEMIPSGTGELFF. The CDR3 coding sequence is TGTGCCAGCAGTGAAATGATCCCTAGCGGTACCGGGGAGCTGTTTTTT.

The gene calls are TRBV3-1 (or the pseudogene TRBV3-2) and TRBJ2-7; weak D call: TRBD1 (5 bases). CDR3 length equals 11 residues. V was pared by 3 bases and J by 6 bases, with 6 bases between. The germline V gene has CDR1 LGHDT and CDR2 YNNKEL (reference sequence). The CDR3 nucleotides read TGTGCCAGCAGCCACAGGGCCGAGCAGTACTTC. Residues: CASSHRAEQYF.

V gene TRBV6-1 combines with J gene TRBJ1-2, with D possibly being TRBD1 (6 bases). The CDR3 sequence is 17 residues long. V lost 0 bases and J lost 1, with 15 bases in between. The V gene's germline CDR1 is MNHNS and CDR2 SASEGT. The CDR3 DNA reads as TGTGCCAGCAGTGAAGCTTTCAGGGGACCTATTAACTATGGCTACACCTTC. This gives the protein CASSEAFRGPINYGYTF.

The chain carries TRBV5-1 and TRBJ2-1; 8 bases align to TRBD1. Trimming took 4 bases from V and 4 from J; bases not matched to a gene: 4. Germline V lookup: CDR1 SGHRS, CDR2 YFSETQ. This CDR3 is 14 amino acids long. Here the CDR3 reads CASSPGQEYNEQFF. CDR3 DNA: TGCGCCAGCAGCCCGGGACAGGAGTACAATGAGCAGTTCTTC. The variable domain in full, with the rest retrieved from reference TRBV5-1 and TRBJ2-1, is KAGVTQTPRYLIKTRGQQVTLSCSPISGHRSVSWYQQTPGQGLQFLFEYFSETQRNKGNFPGRFSGRQFSNSRSEMNVSTLELGDSALYLCASSPGQEYNEQFFGPGTRLTVL.

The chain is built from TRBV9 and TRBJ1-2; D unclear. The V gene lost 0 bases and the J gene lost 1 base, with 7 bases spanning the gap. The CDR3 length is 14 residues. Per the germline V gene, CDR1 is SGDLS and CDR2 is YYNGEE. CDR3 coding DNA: TGTGCCAGCAGCGTAGACAGTTTTAACTATGGCTACACCTTC. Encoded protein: CASSVDSFNYGYTF.

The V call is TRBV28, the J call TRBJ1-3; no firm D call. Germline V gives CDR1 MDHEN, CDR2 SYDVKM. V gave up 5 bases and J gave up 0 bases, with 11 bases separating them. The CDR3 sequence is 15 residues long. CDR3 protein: CASSRYYRSGNTIYF. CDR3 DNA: TGTGCCAGCAGTAGGTACTATCGCTCTGGAAACACCATATATTTT. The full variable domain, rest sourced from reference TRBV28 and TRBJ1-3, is DVKVTQSSRYLVKRTGEKVFLECVQDMDHENMFWYRQDPGLGLRLIYFSYDVKMKEKGDIPEGYSVSREKKERFSLILESASTNQTSMYLCASSRYYRSGNTIYFGEGSWLTVV.

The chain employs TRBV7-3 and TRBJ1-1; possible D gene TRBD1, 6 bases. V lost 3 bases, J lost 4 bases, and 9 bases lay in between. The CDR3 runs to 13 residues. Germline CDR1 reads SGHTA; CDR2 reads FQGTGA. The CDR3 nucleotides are TGTGCCAGCAGCTTGGCAGGGGCCACTGAAGCTTTCTTT. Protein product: CASSLAGATEAFF.

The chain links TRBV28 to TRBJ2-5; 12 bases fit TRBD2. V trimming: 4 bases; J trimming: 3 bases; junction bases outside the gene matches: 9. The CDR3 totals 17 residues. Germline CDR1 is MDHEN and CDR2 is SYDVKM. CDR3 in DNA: TGTGCCAGCAGTTACAGCTCCTCTAGCGGGGGGGAAGAGACCCAGTACTTC. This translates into CASSYSSSSGGEETQYF.

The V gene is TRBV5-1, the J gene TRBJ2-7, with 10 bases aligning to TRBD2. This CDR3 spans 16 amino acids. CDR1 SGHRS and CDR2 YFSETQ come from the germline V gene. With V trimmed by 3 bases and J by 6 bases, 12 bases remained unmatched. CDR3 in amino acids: CASSYRSALAGVEQYF. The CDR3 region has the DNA TGCGCCAGCAGCTACCGGTCGGCTCTAGCGGGGGTCGAGCAGTACTTC.

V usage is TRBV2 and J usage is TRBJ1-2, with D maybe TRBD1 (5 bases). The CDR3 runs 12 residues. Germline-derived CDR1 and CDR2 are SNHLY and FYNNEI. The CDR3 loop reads CGAKGLSDGYTF. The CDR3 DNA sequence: TGTGGGGCGAAGGGGCTTTCGGATGGCTACACCTTC.

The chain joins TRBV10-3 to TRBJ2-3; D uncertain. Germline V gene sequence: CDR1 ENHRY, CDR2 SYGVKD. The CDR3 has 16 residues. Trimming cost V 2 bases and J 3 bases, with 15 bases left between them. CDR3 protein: CAISEPPPAVTDTQYF. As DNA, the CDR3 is TGTGCCATCAGTGAGCCCCCCCCTGCGGTTACAGATACGCAGTATTTT.

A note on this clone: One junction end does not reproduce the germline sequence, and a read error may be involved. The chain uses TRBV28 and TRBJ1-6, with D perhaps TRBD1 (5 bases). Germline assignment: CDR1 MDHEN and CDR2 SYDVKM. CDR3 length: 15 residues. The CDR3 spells CASSLSGTYSSPLHF. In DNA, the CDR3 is TGTGCCAGCAGTTTATCCGGGACTTATAGTTCACCCCTCCACTTT.

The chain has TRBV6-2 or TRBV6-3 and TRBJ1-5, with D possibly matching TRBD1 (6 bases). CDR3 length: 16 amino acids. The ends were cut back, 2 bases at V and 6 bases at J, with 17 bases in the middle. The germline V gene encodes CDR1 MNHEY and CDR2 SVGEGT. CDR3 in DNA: TGTGCCAGCAGTTACACCGGACAGACCTCAGGTCAGCCCCAGCATTTT. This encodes CASSYTGQTSGQPQHF.

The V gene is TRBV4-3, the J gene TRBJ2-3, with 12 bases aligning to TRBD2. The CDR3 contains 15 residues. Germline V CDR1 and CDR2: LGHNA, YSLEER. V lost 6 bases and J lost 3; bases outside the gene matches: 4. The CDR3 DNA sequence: TGCGCCAGCAGGTCTAGCGGGGGGGCGACAGATACGCAGTATTTT. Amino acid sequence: CASRSSGGATDTQYF.